Presented here are 27 T cell receptor beta chains from one specimen sequenced in a study of OX40 agonist ivuxolimab in advanced cancers. Method: immunoSEQ multiplex PCR; TCRdb's copy keeps in-frame clones and lacks some. The sample shows about 45,000 clones, 80% to 90% of them seen only once. Sample: CD4+ or CD8+ T cells sorted from blood, taken in a trial of the OX40 agonist ivuxolimab. All receptors derive from an adult with an advanced solid tumor such as melanoma, head and neck, liver or kidney cancer.

This sequence joins TRBV6-5 and TRBJ1-6; D unresolved. This CDR3 is 16 amino acids long. V was shortened by 0 bases and J by 6 bases, with 12 bases between the two germline ends. Per the germline V gene, CDR1 is MNHEY and CDR2 is SVGAGI. In nucleotides, the CDR3 is TGTGCCAGCAGTTACTCCGGCATAGGTGCTAATTCACCCCTCCACTTT. This sequence encodes CASSYSGIGANSPLHF.

The chain is built from TRBV9 and TRBJ2-1; the match to TRBD2 covers 9 bases. After removal of 4 bases from V and 6 bases from J, the junction contained 8 bases not matched to a gene. Germline V gene data show CDR1 as SGDLS and CDR2 as YYNGEE. The CDR3 consists of 15 residues. CDR3 nucleotide sequence: TGTGCCAGCAGCCCGAAGGGGCGGGAGGGCAATGAGCAGTTCTTC. Translation: CASSPKGREGNEQFF.

This chain uses TRBV18 with TRBJ1-4; no firm D call. Trimming shortened V by 2 bases and J by 0 bases, and 10 bases separated the two germline ends. Looked up from germline, CDR1 is KGHSH and CDR2 is LQKENI. This CDR3 has 16 residues. The CDR3, as DNA: TGTGCCAGCTCACCAGTGGCAGAATCAACTAATGAAAAACTGTTTTTT. Translation: CASSPVAESTNEKLFF.

The J gene is TRBJ2-5, the V gene TRBV7-9; TRBD1 matches at 9 bases. Germline trimming cut 6 bases from V and 4 bases from J; bases unmatched to any gene: 9. CDR1 is SEHNR, CDR2 FQNEAQ, per germline (reference sequence). The CDR3 loop spans 15 amino acids. The CDR3 sequence is CASSGTGPIGETQYF. Written as DNA, the CDR3 is TGTGCCAGCAGTGGGACAGGGCCAATTGGAGAGACCCAGTACTTC.

The chain carries TRBV29-1 and TRBJ1-4; tentative D call: TRBD1 (6 bases). Germline V lookup: CDR1 SQVTM, CDR2 ANQGSEA. The V gene lost 1 base and the J gene lost 8 bases, with 8 bases spanning the gap. The CDR3 runs 12 residues. This chain's CDR3 is CSVEVQGEKLFF. Here the CDR3 DNA reads TGCAGCGTTGAAGTACAGGGAGAAAAACTGTTTTTT.

The CDR3 DNA follows: TGTGCCAGCAGCTTAGTCACCAGTTCCTATGGCTACACCTTC. This sequence encodes CASSLVTSSYGYTF. This rearrangement joins TRBV5-6 to TRBJ1-2, with D uncertain. Germline loops: CDR1 SGHDT, CDR2 YYEEEE. The CDR3 is 14 residues long. V lost 2 bases to trimming and J lost 4 bases, with 12 bases between them. Looking up the rest from reference TRBV5-6 and TRBJ1-2 gives the full variable domain: DAGVTQSPTHLIKTRGQQVTLRCSPKSGHDTVSWYQQALGQGPQFIFQYYEEEERQRGNFPDRFSGHQFPNYSSELNVNALLLGDSALYLCASSLVTSSYGYTFGSGTRLTVV.

This chain uses TRBV7-8 with TRBJ1-5; TRBD1 is a possible D gene (6 bases). This CDR3 has 13 residues. V gave up 5 bases and J gave up 5 bases, with 10 bases separating them. The germline V gene encodes CDR1 SGHVS and CDR2 FQNEAQ. The CDR3 nucleotides read TGTGCCAGCAGCCACAGGGAAGATCAGCCCCAGCATTTT. Translating it yields CASSHREDQPQHF. Variable domain in full (rest from reference TRBV7-8 and TRBJ1-5): GAGVSQSPRYKVAKRGQDVALRCDPISGHVSLFWYQQALGQGPEFLTYFQNEAQLDKSGLPSDRFFAERPEGSVSTLKIQRTQQEDSAVYLCASSHREDQPQHFGDGTRLSIL.

The chain recombines TRBV18 with TRBJ2-3; 8 bases fit TRBD2. The V gene end was trimmed by 3 bases and the J gene end by 2 bases; junction bases not matched to a gene: 4. This CDR3 has 15 residues. Per germline, CDR1 KGHSH and CDR2 LQKENI. CDR3 nucleotide sequence: TGTGCCAGCTCACCCTCGGGAGGGCCCACAGATACGCAGTATTTT. This encodes CASSPSGGPTDTQYF.

The V call is TRBV4-1, the J call TRBJ2-3; the D gene is possibly TRBD1 (6 bases). V lost 0 bases, J lost 0 bases, and 16 bases lay in between. The CDR3 extends over 18 amino acids. CDR1 is MGHRA and CDR2 is YSYEKL in the germline V gene. The CDR3 loop reads CASSQDPGQPTSTDTQYF. CDR3 nucleotide sequence: TGCGCCAGCAGCCAAGATCCCGGACAGCCGACTAGCACAGATACGCAGTATTTT.

The CDR3 here is CASSTLGGGIYNEQFF. CDR3 sequence (DNA): TGTGCCAGCAGCACACTCGGGGGCGGGATCTACAATGAGCAGTTCTTC. The chain joins TRBV7-8 to TRBJ2-1; D is possibly TRBD1 or TRBD2 (6 bases each). The V end lost 5 bases, the J end lost 3 bases, and 17 bases lay between the germline ends. Germline CDR1 reads SGHVS; CDR2 reads FQNEAQ. CDR3 size: 16 residues.

J is TRBJ2-2 and V is TRBV2; 8 nucleotides align to TRBD1. This CDR3 has 14 residues. The trim removed 7 bases at V and 4 bases at J, leaving 5 bases unmatched. Germline CDR1 and CDR2: SNHLY and FYNNEI. This CDR3 reads CASTRQGTTGELFF. For the CDR3, the DNA is TGTGCCAGCACTAGACAGGGGACCACCGGGGAGCTGTTTTTT.

The chain has TRBV30 and TRBJ2-6; 10 bases align to TRBD1. The CDR3 totals 19 residues. CDR1 GTSNPN and CDR2 SVGIG come from the germline V gene (reference sequence). The junction had 11 bases not matched to a gene; V was cut back by 1 base and J by 2 bases. The CDR3 sequence is CAWSARETGGEPGANVLTF. CDR3 DNA: TGTGCCTGGAGTGCCAGAGAGACAGGGGGCGAACCTGGGGCCAACGTCCTGACTTTC.

The V gene is TRBV5-6, the J gene TRBJ1-1, with D tentatively TRBD1 (5 bases). CDR3 length: 15 residues. Trimming left V 1 base short and J 5 bases short, with 15 bases between. From germline, CDR1 is SGHDT and CDR2 YYEEEE. The CDR3 reads CASSLSRGRWTEAFF. The DNA for the CDR3 is TGTGCCAGCAGCTTGAGCCGGGGGAGGTGGACTGAAGCTTTCTTT.

The J gene is TRBJ2-5, the V gene TRBV18, with unresolved D. Trimming removed 1 base from V and 2 bases from J, with 8 bases in between. The CDR3 contains 14 residues. Germline CDR1 reads KGHSH; CDR2 reads LQKENI. CDR3 protein: CASSPQALQETQYF. The CDR3 DNA reads as TGTGCCAGCTCACCACAGGCCCTGCAAGAGACCCAGTACTTC.

The chain is built from TRBV6-5 and TRBJ2-7; D remains unclear. V dropped 5 bases and J dropped 4 bases, with 6 bases sitting between them. CDR3 size: 11 residues. CDR1 MNHEY and CDR2 SVGAGI come from the germline V gene. The CDR3: CASSEIYEQYF. The CDR3, as DNA: TGTGCCAGCAGTGAAATTTACGAGCAGTACTTC.

The rearrangement links TRBV10-3 to TRBJ1-4; the match to TRBD1 covers 7 bases. J gave up 4 bases and V 4 bases, and 6 bases lay outside the gene matches. The germline CDR1 and CDR2 sequences are ENHRY and SYGVKD. There are 15 residues in the CDR3. CDR3 in DNA: TGTGCCATCAGTGCCCAGGGGGGGGATAATGAAAAACTGTTTTTT. Translated: CAISAQGGDNEKLFF.

This chain joins TRBV12-5 and TRBJ2-7; 11 bases fit TRBD2. CDR1 is LGHNT, CDR2 FRNRAP, per germline. V lost 11 bases, J lost 4 bases, and 10 bases stayed unmatched. There are 14 residues in the CDR3. The CDR3 loop reads CASSPRLAGYEQYF. The CDR3 nucleotides read TGTGCTTCCTCCCCCCGACTAGCGGGATACGAGCAGTACTTC.

The chain carries TRBV9 and TRBJ2-1; D is unclear. This CDR3 is 15 amino acids long. V was cut by 3 bases and J by 0 bases, with 10 bases left in between. The germline CDR1 and CDR2 sequences are SGDLS and YYNGEE. DNA of the CDR3: TGTGCCAGCAGCGGGAACCCGAGCTCCTACAATGAGCAGTTCTTC. Translated: CASSGNPSSYNEQFF.

Concerning this clone itself: Distinct nucleotide sequences in the sample also encode this CDR3. The chain employs TRBV6-5 and TRBJ2-7; 12 bases fit TRBD2. Trimming cost V 6 bases and J 3 bases; bases outside gene matches: 3. The V gene's germline CDR1 is MNHEY and CDR2 SVGAGI. The CDR3 extends over 14 amino acids. In DNA form, the CDR3 reads TGTGCCAGCAGCCCGGGACTAGCGGGCTACGAGCAGTACTTC. Encoded protein: CASSPGLAGYEQYF.

The V gene is TRBV9, the J gene TRBJ1-5; unclear D gene. V was shortened by 0 bases and J by 0 bases, with 10 bases between the two germline ends. Germline V gene data show CDR1 as SGDLS and CDR2 as YYNGEE. The CDR3 extends over 16 amino acids. The chain's CDR3 is CASSVGAEDSNQPQHF. CDR3 coding DNA: TGTGCCAGCAGCGTAGGGGCGGAAGATAGCAATCAGCCCCAGCATTTT.

Turning to this clone: A junction boundary mismatches the germline segment, possibly from a read error. This sample also contains other DNA sequences that code for the same CDR3. V and J are TRBV20-1 and TRBJ2-1, with unresolved D. The CDR3 length is 11 residues. From germline, CDR1 is DFQATT and CDR2 SNEGSKA (reference sequence). The CDR3 here is CSASLGLVEFF. In DNA, the CDR3 is TGCAGCGCTAGTCTCGGGCTGGTGGAGTTCTTC.

This clone was counted once. J is TRBJ1-2 and V is TRBV19, with unresolved D. The V end lost 3 bases, the J end lost 1 base, and 9 bases lay between the germline ends. Germline V lookup: CDR1 LNHDA, CDR2 SQIVND (reference sequence). The CDR3 consists of 14 residues. The CDR3 DNA reads TGTGCCAGTAGTATTGCCAGTTATAACTATGGCTACACCTTC. Translating gives CASSIASYNYGYTF.

This chain connects TRBV4-3 to TRBJ2-3; 8 positions match TRBD1. The germline V gene has CDR1 LGHNA and CDR2 YSLEER. This CDR3 has 15 residues. The J segment lost 1 base and the V segment lost 0 bases, leaving 0 bases of the junction unmatched. The CDR3 DNA sequence: TGCGCCAGCAGCCAAGAGGGACAGGGCACAGATACGCAGTATTTT. Its protein product is CASSQEGQGTDTQYF.

Of note for this clone: One end of the junction fails to match germline, which may point to a read error. V gene TRBV5-1 combines with J gene TRBJ2-7; D is uncertain. Germline CDR1 SGHRS, CDR2 YFSETQ. This CDR3 is 12 amino acids long. The DNA of the CDR3 is TGTGCCAGCAGCCAGCCCTCTTCCGGGCAGTACTTC. Translation gives CASSQPSSGQYF.

The rearrangement joins TRBV6-6 to TRBJ1-3, with a tentative D call TRBD1 (5 bases). Trimming stripped 6 bases from V and 0 bases from J, with 12 bases between. Looked up from germline, CDR1 is MNHNY and CDR2 is SVGAGI (reference sequence). The CDR3 spans 15 residues. CDR3 in amino acids: CASSRGLSSGNTIYF. CDR3 DNA sequence: TGTGCCAGCAGCCGGGGACTCTCCTCTGGAAACACCATATATTTT.

The chain uses TRBV7-8 and TRBJ2-3; 10 bases are a match to TRBD1. Germline CDR1 is SGHVS and CDR2 is FQNEAQ. The CDR3 is made up of 20 amino acids. J gave up 3 bases and V 4 bases, and 19 bases lay outside the gene matches. CDR3 bases: TGTGCCAGCAGCTCCCGACTAACCCCGGGACAGGGGCTCGATACAGATACGCAGTATTTT. Protein product: CASSSRLTPGQGLDTDTQYF.

The chain recombines TRBV27 with TRBJ2-7; no clear D gene. V gave up 4 bases and J gave up 5 bases, with 12 bases separating them. This CDR3 has 13 amino acids. The germline gives CDR1 MNHEY, CDR2 SMNVEV (reference sequence). CDR3 sequence: CASSSVPEHEQYF. In DNA form, the CDR3 reads TGTGCCAGCAGTTCCGTGCCGGAACACGAGCAGTACTTC.